The 21 T cell receptor beta chains presented below share a single source sample, sequenced in a study of shared clonotypes between healthy human individuals. Using immunoSEQ multiplex PCR, the repertoire was profiled, and TCRdb retains in-frame clones only, with some absent. Seen here are about 1 million clones, about 76% observed once, and the top ten hold approximately 1.3%. The sequenced sample consisted of memory CD4+ T cells sorted from blood. Subset: CD45RA-negative fraction. These receptors were taken from a man aged 18 to 30 in good health.

The rearrangement uses TRBV29-1 and TRBJ2-1; a possible D gene is TRBD2 (6 bases). The CDR3 consists of 12 residues. Germline lookup yields CDR1 SQVTM and CDR2 ANQGSEA. V was clipped by 7 bases and J by 6 bases, with 13 bases between them. The CDR3 DNA reads as TGCAGCGCGTCGATTAGCGGCAATGAGCAGTTCTTC. Translation: CSASISGNEQFF.

This clone was seen a few times. The rearrangement links TRBV6-6 to TRBJ2-7; D call uncertain. Germline-derived CDR1 and CDR2 are MNHNY and SVGAGI (reference sequence). This CDR3 is 12 amino acids long. Trimming left V 6 bases short and J 2 bases short, with 8 bases between. CDR3 coding DNA: TGTGCCAGCAGCGGGTCTACCTACGAGCAGTACTTC. Its translation is CASSGSTYEQYF.

CDR3 sequence reads: CASSLGLEDNEQFF. CDR3 in DNA: TGTGCCAGCAGCCTGGGACTGGAAGACAATGAGCAGTTCTTC. The V gene is TRBV7-2, the J gene TRBJ2-1, with D perhaps matching TRBD2 (6 bases). V was cut by 5 bases and J by 5 bases, with 13 bases left in between. CDR1 is SGHTA and CDR2 is FQGNSA in the germline V gene. There are 14 residues in the CDR3.

V gene TRBV18 combines with J gene TRBJ1-6, with no clear D. The germline V and J ends were trimmed by 2 bases and 5 bases, with 10 bases remaining between them. Per germline, CDR1 KGHSH and CDR2 LQKENI. CDR3 length equals 15 residues. The CDR3 is CASSPNPGHNSPLHF. In nucleotides, the CDR3 is TGTGCCAGCTCACCAAATCCCGGTCATAATTCACCCCTCCACTTT.

V gene TRBV10-3 combines with J gene TRBJ1-1; D remains unclear. Germline CDR1 is ENHRY and CDR2 is SYGVKD. V lost 6 bases and J lost 4, with 9 bases in between. The CDR3 extends over 12 amino acids. The CDR3 DNA sequence: TGTGCCATCAGCCCGGACCGCACTGAAGCTTTCTTT. Its protein is CAISPDRTEAFF.

The chain has TRBV6-6 and TRBJ1-1, with D perhaps TRBD1 (6 bases). CDR1 is MNHNY, CDR2 SVGAGI, per germline (reference sequence). The CDR3 covers 13 residues. The V and J ends lost 5 bases and 6 bases respectively, with 13 bases between them. The CDR3 loop is CASSQGPEPEAFF. The CDR3 DNA is TGTGCCAGCAGTCAGGGGCCGGAGCCTGAAGCTTTCTTT.

This clone was recorded only once. This CDR3 is also generated by other DNA sequences in the sample. This chain joins TRBV11-3 and TRBJ2-5; D tentatively fits TRBD1 or TRBD2 (5 bases each). V was shortened by 3 bases and J by 2 bases, with 7 bases between the two germline ends. CDR1 is SGHNT and CDR2 is YENEEA in the germline V gene. This CDR3 has 13 amino acids. CDR3 protein: CASSLGVQETQYF. In DNA form, the CDR3 reads TGTGCCAGCAGCTTGGGGGTTCAAGAGACCCAGTACTTC.

The CDR3 spells CASSVTGSSYNEQFF. The CDR3 DNA sequence: TGTGCCAGCAGCGTGACAGGGAGCTCCTACAATGAGCAGTTCTTC. The rearrangement links TRBV2 to TRBJ2-1; TRBD1 aligns across 7 bases. The CDR3 consists of 15 residues. Germline V gene lookup returns CDR1 SNHLY and CDR2 FYNNEI. V lost 6 bases, J lost 0 bases, and 5 bases stayed unmatched.

This clone was counted once. Additional DNA sequences in this sample encode the identical CDR3. The rearrangement links TRBV5-1 to TRBJ2-2; no reliable D call. V was clipped by 4 bases and J by 4 bases, with 8 bases between them. Germline loops: CDR1 SGHRS, CDR2 YFSETQ. The CDR3 loop spans 13 amino acids. Here the CDR3 reads CASSPESTGELFF. In DNA form, the CDR3 reads TGCGCCAGCAGCCCAGAGTCCACCGGGGAGCTGTTTTTT.

This clone turned up a few times. The junction departs from germline at one end; a sequencing error may be responsible. CDR3 DNA sequence: TGTGCTAGCAGCTTGCATCCTCAAACTGAAGCTTTCTTT. Translation: CASSLHPQTEAFF. The J gene is TRBJ1-1, the V gene TRBV7-7; D remains unclear. Germline CDR1 is SSHAT and CDR2 is FNYEAQ (reference sequence). The CDR3 extends over 13 amino acids. Using reference TRBV7-7 and TRBJ1-1 for the parts outside the CDR3, the full variable domain is GAGVSQSPRYKVTKRGQDVTLRCDPISSHATLYWYQQALGQGPEFLTYFNYEAQPDKSGLPSDRFSAERPEGSISTLTIQRTEQRDSAMYRCASSLHPQTEAFFGQGTRLTVV.

This rearrangement joins TRBV7-2 to TRBJ2-3; TRBD2 is a possible D gene (5 bases). This CDR3 has 13 amino acids. Germline values: CDR1 SGHTA, CDR2 FQGNSA. Trimming shortened V by 1 base and J by 3 bases, and 5 bases separated the two germline ends. Here the CDR3 DNA reads TGTGCCAGCAGCTTAGGGGAGACAGATACGCAGTATTTT. Translated: CASSLGETDTQYF.

The V call is TRBV6-1, the J call TRBJ1-3; D gene ambiguous. The CDR3 covers 16 residues. Germline assignment: CDR1 MNHNS and CDR2 SASEGT. V shed 4 bases and J shed 2 bases, with 15 bases lying between them. DNA for the CDR3: TGTGCCAGCAGTGCATTCTACTCAGACGCTGGAAACACCATATATTTT. The encoded protein is CASSAFYSDAGNTIYF.

CDR3 DNA: TGTGCCTGGATCAATCTCCAGAGCAATCAGCCCCAGCATTTT. Protein: CAWINLQSNQPQHF. The V call is TRBV30, the J call TRBJ1-5; D ambiguous. Germline V gene sequence: CDR1 GTSNPN, CDR2 SVGIG (reference sequence). The CDR3 runs 14 residues. Trimming removed 4 bases from V and 1 base from J, with 11 bases in between.

The rearrangement links TRBV18 to TRBJ2-6; the match to TRBD1 covers 10 bases. This CDR3 is built from 18 residues. From germline, CDR1 is KGHSH and CDR2 LQKENI. V was clipped by 6 bases and J by 0 bases; unmatched bases: 8. DNA for the CDR3: TGTGCCAGCTCCCAAACGGGACAGGGGAGCTCTGGGGCCAACGTCCTGACTTTC. Translation gives CASSQTGQGSSGANVLTF.

This chain joins TRBV5-1 and TRBJ1-1; tentative D call: TRBD1 (6 bases). Germline V gene lookup returns CDR1 SGHRS and CDR2 YFSETQ. The CDR3 spans 15 residues. The ends were cut back, 0 bases at V and 3 bases at J, with 12 bases in the middle. The CDR3 sequence is CASSLAAAGDTEAFF. As DNA, the CDR3 is TGCGCCAGCAGCTTGGCCGCGGCAGGGGACACTGAAGCTTTCTTT.

This rearrangement joins TRBV6-1 to TRBJ1-2, with 7 bases matching TRBD1. The V and J ends lost 9 bases and 1 base, in that order; junction bases with no gene match: 8. Germline V CDR1 and CDR2: MNHNS, SASEGT. The CDR3 is 14 residues long. The CDR3 coding sequence is TGTGCCAGTGGAGGGACAGTAGATAACTATGGCTACACCTTC. Encoded protein: CASGGTVDNYGYTF.

V is TRBV10-3 and J is TRBJ2-7; a possible D gene is TRBD1 (6 bases). The germline CDR1 and CDR2 sequences are ENHRY and SYGVKD. Trimming took off 3 bases at V and 9 bases at J, with 18 bases between the two ends. There are 14 residues in the CDR3. The chain's CDR3 is CAISDPGQTIGQYF. The CDR3 DNA follows: TGTGCCATCAGTGACCCCGGACAGACAATCGGGCAGTACTTC.

This clone was observed a few times. The chain is built from TRBV30 and TRBJ1-6, with D perhaps TRBD1 (6 bases). The CDR3 extends over 16 amino acids. Trimming took 2 bases from V and 2 from J, leaving 13 bases between them. Germline V gives CDR1 GTSNPN, CDR2 SVGIG (reference sequence). The CDR3 loop reads CAWSKEGVPYNSPLHF. In DNA form, the CDR3 reads TGTGCCTGGAGTAAGGAGGGGGTTCCCTATAATTCACCCCTCCACTTT.

The chain employs TRBV5-5 and TRBJ1-5; unclear D gene. The V gene lost 1 base and the J gene lost 11 bases, with 16 bases spanning the gap. Germline-derived CDR1 and CDR2 are SGHKS and YYEKEE (reference sequence). This CDR3 has 14 amino acids. CDR3 region: CASSLSRQVQAQHF. In DNA form, the CDR3 reads TGTGCCAGCAGCTTGAGTCGGCAAGTTCAAGCCCAGCATTTT.

The chain uses TRBV10-1 and TRBJ1-1; tentative D call: TRBD1 (6 bases). V was cut by 5 bases and J by 0 bases, with 7 bases left in between. CDR3 length: 13 amino acids. Germline CDR1 WNHNN, CDR2 SYGVQD (reference sequence). The CDR3 nucleotides read TGCGCCAGCAGTCGACAGGTGAACACTGAAGCTTTCTTT. It codes for CASSRQVNTEAFF.

The V and J genes are TRBV5-1 and TRBJ2-1; 7 positions match TRBD1. This CDR3 contains 17 residues. The germline gives CDR1 SGHRS, CDR2 YFSETQ. J gave up 0 bases and V 4 bases, and 10 bases lay outside the gene matches. The CDR3 protein is CASSPGTGAGSYNEQFF. CDR3 sequence (DNA): TGCGCCAGCAGCCCCGGAACAGGGGCCGGCTCCTACAATGAGCAGTTCTTC.